This T cell receptor (beta chain) was documented in a study of blood T cell repertoires in COVID-19. Study context: Whether acute or convalescent, the COVID-19 samples came from the United States, Italy and Spain.

Profiling relied on immunoSEQ multiplex PCR, and the TCRdb table lists in-frame clones only, not all of them. This table holds 89,000 or so clones, approximately 81% found once. This CDR3 contains 14 residues. Germline CDR1 and CDR2: SGHKS and YYEKEE (reference sequence). After removal of 4 bases from V and 6 bases from J, the junction contained 8 bases not matched to a gene. The receptor's source is a man older than 75 with acute or convalescent COVID-19. Sequencing input: peripheral blood. This chain links TRBV5-5 with TRBJ1-1; 8 bases match TRBD1. Written as DNA, the CDR3 is TGTGCCAGCAGCCCGGACAGGGTTTTCGCTGAAGCTTTCTTT. This translates into CASSPDRVFAEAFF.